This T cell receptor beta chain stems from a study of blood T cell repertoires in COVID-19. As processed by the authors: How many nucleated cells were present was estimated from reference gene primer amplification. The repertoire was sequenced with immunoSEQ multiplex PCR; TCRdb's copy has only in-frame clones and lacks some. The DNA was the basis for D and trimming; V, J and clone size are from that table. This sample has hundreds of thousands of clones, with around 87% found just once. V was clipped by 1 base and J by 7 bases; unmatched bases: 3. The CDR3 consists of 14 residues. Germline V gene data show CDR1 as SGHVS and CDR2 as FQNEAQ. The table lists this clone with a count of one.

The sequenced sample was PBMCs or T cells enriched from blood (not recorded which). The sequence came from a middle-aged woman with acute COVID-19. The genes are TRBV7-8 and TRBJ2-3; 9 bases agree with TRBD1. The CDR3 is CASSLEDRGHTQYF. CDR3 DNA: TGTGCCAGCAGCTTAGAGGACAGGGGACATACGCAGTATTTT.